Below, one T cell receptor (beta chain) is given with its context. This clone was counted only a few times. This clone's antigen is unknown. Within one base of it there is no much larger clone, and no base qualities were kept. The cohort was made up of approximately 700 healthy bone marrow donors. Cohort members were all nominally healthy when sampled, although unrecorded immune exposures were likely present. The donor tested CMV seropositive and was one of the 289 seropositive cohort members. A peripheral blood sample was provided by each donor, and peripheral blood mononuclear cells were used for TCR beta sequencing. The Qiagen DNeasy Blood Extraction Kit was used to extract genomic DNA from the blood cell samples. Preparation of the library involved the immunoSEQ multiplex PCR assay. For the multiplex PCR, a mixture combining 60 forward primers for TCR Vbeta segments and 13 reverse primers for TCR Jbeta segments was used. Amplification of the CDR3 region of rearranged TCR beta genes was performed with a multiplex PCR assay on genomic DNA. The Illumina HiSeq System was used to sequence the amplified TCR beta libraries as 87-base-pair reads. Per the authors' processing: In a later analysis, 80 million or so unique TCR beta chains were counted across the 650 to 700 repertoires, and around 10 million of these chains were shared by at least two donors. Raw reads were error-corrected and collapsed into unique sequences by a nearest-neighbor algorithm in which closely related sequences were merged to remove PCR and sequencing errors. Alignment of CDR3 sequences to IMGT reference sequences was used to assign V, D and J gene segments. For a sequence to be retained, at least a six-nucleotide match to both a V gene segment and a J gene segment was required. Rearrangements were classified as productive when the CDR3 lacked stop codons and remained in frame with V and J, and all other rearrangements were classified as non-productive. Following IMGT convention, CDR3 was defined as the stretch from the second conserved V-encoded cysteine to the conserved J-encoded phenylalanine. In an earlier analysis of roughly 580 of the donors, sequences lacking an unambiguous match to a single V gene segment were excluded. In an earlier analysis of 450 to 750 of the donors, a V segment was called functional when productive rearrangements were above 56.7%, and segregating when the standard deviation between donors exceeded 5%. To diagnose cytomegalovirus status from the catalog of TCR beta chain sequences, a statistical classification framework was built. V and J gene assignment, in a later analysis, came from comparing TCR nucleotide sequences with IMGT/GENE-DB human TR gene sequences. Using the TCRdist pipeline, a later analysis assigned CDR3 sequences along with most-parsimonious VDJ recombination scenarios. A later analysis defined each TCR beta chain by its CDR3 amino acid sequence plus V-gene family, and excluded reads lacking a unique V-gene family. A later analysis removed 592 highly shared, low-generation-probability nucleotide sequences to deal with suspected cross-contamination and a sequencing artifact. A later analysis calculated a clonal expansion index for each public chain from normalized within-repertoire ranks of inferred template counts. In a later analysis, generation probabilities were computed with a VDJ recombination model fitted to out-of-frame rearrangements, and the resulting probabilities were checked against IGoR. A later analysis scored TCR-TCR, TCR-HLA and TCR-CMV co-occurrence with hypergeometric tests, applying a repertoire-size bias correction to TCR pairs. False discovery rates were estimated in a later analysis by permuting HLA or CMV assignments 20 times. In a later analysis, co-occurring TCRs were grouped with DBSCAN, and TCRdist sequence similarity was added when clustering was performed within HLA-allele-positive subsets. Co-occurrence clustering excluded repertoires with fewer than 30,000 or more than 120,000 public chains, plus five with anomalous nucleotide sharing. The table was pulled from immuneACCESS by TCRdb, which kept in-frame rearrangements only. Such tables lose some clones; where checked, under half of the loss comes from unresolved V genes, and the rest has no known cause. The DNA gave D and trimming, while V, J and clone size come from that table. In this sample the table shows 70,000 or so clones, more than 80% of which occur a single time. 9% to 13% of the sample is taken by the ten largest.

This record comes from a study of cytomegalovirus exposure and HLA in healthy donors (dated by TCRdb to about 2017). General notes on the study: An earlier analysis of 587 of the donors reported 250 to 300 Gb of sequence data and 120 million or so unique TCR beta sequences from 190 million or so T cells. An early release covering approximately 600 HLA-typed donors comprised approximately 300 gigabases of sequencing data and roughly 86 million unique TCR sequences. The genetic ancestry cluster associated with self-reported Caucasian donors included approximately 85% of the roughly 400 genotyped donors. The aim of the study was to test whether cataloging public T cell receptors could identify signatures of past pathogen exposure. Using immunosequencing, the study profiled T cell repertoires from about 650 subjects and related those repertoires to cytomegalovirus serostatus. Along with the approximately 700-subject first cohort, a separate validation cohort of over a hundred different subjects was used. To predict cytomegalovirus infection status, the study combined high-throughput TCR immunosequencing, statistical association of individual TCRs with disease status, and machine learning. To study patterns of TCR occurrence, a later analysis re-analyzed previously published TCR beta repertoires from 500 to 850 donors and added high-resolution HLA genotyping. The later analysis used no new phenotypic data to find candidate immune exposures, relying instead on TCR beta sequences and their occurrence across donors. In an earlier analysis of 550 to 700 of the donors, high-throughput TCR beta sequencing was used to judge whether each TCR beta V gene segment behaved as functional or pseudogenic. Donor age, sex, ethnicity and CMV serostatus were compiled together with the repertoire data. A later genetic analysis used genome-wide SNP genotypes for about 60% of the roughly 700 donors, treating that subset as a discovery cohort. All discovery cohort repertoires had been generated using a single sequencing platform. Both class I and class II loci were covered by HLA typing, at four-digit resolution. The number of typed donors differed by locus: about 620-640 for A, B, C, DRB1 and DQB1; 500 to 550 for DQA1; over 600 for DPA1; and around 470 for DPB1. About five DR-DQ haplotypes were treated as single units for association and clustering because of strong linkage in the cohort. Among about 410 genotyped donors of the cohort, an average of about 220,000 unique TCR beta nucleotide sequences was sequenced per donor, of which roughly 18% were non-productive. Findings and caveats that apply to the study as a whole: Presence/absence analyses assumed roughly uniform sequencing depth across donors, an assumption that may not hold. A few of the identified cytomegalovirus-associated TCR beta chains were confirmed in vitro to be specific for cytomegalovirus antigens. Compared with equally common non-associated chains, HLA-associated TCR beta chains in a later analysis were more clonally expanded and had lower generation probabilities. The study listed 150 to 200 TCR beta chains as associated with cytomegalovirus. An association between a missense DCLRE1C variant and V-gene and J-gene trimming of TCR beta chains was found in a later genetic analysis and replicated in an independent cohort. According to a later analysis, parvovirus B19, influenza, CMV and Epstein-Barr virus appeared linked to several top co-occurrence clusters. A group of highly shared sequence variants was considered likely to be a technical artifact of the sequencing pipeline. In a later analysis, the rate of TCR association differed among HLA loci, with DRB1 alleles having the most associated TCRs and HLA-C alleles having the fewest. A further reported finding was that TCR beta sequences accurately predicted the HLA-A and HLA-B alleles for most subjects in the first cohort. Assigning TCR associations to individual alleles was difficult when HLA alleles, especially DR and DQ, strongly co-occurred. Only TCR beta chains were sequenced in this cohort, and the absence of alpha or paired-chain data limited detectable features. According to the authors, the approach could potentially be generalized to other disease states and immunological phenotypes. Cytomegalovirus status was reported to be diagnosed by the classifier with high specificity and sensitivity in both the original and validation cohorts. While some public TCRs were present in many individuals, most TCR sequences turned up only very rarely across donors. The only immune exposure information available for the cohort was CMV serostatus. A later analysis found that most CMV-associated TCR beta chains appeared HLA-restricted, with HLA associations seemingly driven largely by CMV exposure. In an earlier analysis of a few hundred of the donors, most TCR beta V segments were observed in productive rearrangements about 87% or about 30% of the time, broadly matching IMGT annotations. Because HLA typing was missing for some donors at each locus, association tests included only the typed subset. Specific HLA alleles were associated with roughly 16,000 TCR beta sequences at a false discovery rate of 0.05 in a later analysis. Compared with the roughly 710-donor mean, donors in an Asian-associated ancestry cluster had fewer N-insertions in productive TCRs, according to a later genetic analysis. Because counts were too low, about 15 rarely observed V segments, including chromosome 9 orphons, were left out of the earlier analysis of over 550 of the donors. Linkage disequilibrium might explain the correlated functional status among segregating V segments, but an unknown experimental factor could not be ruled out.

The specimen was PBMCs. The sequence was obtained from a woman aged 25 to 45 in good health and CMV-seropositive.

In nucleotide form, the sequence is TGTGCCAGCACCCGACTAGCAGGCTCCTACAATGAGCAGTTCTTC. Its translation is CASTRLAGSYNEQFF. Recombination connected TRBV6-5 to TRBJ2-1; a stretch of 7 junction bases matches TRBD2. From its cysteine to its phenylalanine, the CDR3 spans 15 amino acids. The retained sequence is limited to the CDR3, 45 bases, with the frame set at the first base. V is trimmed back by 7 bases and J by 0 bases, and the junction contains 6 bases that no gene match accounts for. CDR1 MNHEY and CDR2 SVGAGI are derived from the germline V gene.